The 29 T cell receptor beta chains below all came from one sample that was sequenced in a study of T cells after yellow fever vaccination. MiXCR was run by TCRdb on the 5' RACE reads, yielding one entry per CDR3 protein. The sample lists 150,000 to 200,000 distinct CDR3 sequences, around 7% seen once, with approximately 2.5% in the top ten. The input for sequencing was CD4+ T cells sorted from PBMCs, taken less than 6 days after the first yellow fever vaccination. Source of these receptors: a man younger than 35 who received the YFV17D yellow fever vaccine.

The chain links TRBV10-3 to TRBJ2-2, with D possibly TRBD1 on 5 matching bases. The germline CDR1 and CDR2 sequences are ENHRY and SYGVKD. Trimming removed 7 bases from V and 4 bases from J, with 28 bases in between. The CDR3 has 19 residues. CDR3 sequence reads: CAIKIYRFQWVLFTGELFF. DNA for the CDR3: TGTGCCATCAAAATTTACAGGTTTCAATGGGTGCTATTCACCGGGGAGCTGTTTTTT.

Only a few counts were recorded for this clonotype. The V and J genes are TRBV7-3 and TRBJ2-2; D might be TRBD1 or TRBD2, each matching 5 bases. Per the germline V gene, CDR1 is SGHTA and CDR2 is FQGTGA. CDR3 length equals 16 residues. Trimming took off 1 base at V and 4 bases at J, with 13 bases between the two ends. Here the CDR3 reads CASSLRGAQPTGELFF. CDR3 DNA sequence: TGTGCCAGCAGCTTAAGAGGGGCGCAGCCCACCGGGGAGCTGTTTTTT.

In its sample, this clonotype was seen many times. The V and J genes are TRBV5-1 and TRBJ1-5; D ambiguous. V was clipped by 4 bases and J by 9 bases, with 17 bases between them. Germline values: CDR1 SGHRS, CDR2 YFSETQ. This CDR3 comprises 14 residues. In nucleotides, the CDR3 is TGCGCCAGCAGCCCCTCGGGCCGATCCGGGCCCCAGCATTTT. Encoded protein: CASSPSGRSGPQHF. The full variable domain, rest sourced from reference TRBV5-1 and TRBJ1-5, is KAGVTQTPRYLIKTRGQQVTLSCSPISGHRSVSWYQQTPGQGLQFLFEYFSETQRNKGNFPGRFSGRQFSNSRSEMNVSTLELGDSALYLCASSPSGRSGPQHFGDGTRLSIL.

V gene TRBV19 combines with J gene TRBJ2-2; D might be TRBD2 (7 bases). Trimming cost V 4 bases and J 5 bases, with 26 bases left between them. Germline V gives CDR1 LNHDA, CDR2 SQIVND (reference sequence). This CDR3 region has 19 residues. The CDR3 reads CASSTPPLGGPSVTGELFF. For the CDR3, the DNA is TGTGCCAGTAGTACCCCACCCTTGGGGGGGCCGTCGGTGACCGGGGAGCTGTTTTTT.

In its sample, this clonotype was seen many times. The rearrangement links TRBV15 to TRBJ2-7, with 7 bases that match TRBD1. Germline assignment: CDR1 LNHNV and CDR2 YYDKDF (reference sequence). The CDR3 loop spans 15 amino acids. Losses at the gene ends were 0 bases for V and 7 bases for J; bases not matched to a gene: 9. CDR3 bases: TGTGCCACCAGCAGAGATACGACAGGGTTAGCTGAGCAGTACGTC. Amino acids: CATSRDTTGLAEQYV.

This clonotype has ten or more counts. This sequence joins TRBV2 and TRBJ2-3; no reliable D call. The germline gives CDR1 SNHLY, CDR2 FYNNEI. V was cut by 4 bases and J by 2 bases, with 13 bases left in between. This CDR3 has 15 amino acids. For the CDR3, the DNA is TGTGCCAGCAGTGTCGAGTTTCTCCCCACAGATACGCAGTATTTT. Translating it yields CASSVEFLPTDTQYF.

This clonotype was seen more than once but under ten times. The rearrangement links TRBV20-1 to TRBJ1-1; a weak D match, TRBD1 (5 bases). CDR1 and CDR2 (germline): DFQATT, SNEGSKA (reference sequence). Trimming removed 2 bases from V and 0 bases from J, with 10 bases in between. CDR3 size: 14 residues. CDR3 residues: CSARPGGVNTEAFF. The CDR3 bases are TGCAGTGCTAGACCGGGGGGAGTGAACACTGAAGCTTTCTTT.

V and J are TRBV11-2 and TRBJ2-7; either TRBD1 or TRBD2 may supply D (5 bases each). Germline-derived CDR1 and CDR2 are SGHAT and FQNNGV. This CDR3 has 14 residues. Trimming took off 6 bases at V and 7 bases at J, with 19 bases between the two ends. CDR3 sequence (DNA): TGTGCCAGCAGATGGGGACGCCTGGGTGCGGAGCAGTACGTC. Translated, it gives CASRWGRLGAEQYV.

This clonotype turned up a few times. The gene calls are TRBV7-3 and TRBJ2-3; D may be TRBD2 (6 bases). This CDR3 has 16 amino acids. Germline V gene data show CDR1 as SGHTA and CDR2 as FQGTGA. The V and J ends lost 5 bases and 9 bases respectively, with 24 bases between them. The CDR3, as DNA: TGTGCCAGCAGCCCTACTCGGGCGGTAGGGAGGAAGACGCAGTATTTT. Encoded protein: CASSPTRAVGRKTQYF.

This clonotype was seen repeatedly, ten times or more. The V call is TRBV12-3 or TRBV12-4, the J call TRBJ2-7; no clear D gene. Trimming cost V 1 base and J 5 bases, with 3 bases left between them. The CDR3 extends over 11 amino acids. The CDR3, as DNA: TGTGCCAGCAGTTTAGACCACGAGCAGTACTTC. Encoded protein: CASSLDHEQYF.

In this sample, this clonotype turned up a few times. The chain joins TRBV24-1 to TRBJ2-3; possibly TRBD2 for D (7 bases). This CDR3 spans 17 amino acids. Deletions cut 2 bases from V and 0 bases from J, with 14 bases between. Germline assignment: CDR1 KGHDR and CDR2 SFDVKD. CDR3 in amino acids: CATSDWGGASSTDTQYF. As DNA, the CDR3 is TGTGCCACCAGTGATTGGGGGGGGGCATCCAGCACAGATACGCAGTATTTT.

This clonotype has at least ten counts. The rearrangement links TRBV6-2 or TRBV6-3 to TRBJ2-3; D uncertain. This CDR3 has 13 amino acids. Trimming stripped 0 bases from V and 7 bases from J, with 8 bases between. In germline, CDR1 is MNHEY, CDR2 SVGEGT. The CDR3 DNA sequence: TGTGCCAGCAGTTACTCGACGATAAATACGCAGTATTTT. As protein: CASSYSTINTQYF.

In this sample, this clonotype turned up many times. The chain joins TRBV7-2 to TRBJ2-7, with TRBD2 as a possible D gene (5 bases). This CDR3 spans 14 amino acids. Trimming shortened V by 4 bases and J by 4 bases, and 14 bases separated the two germline ends. Germline CDR1 SGHTA, CDR2 FQGNSA. CDR3 residues: CASSYRPRGYEQYF. CDR3 sequence (DNA): TGTGCCAGCAGCTATAGGCCCCGGGGTTACGAGCAGTACTTC.

This clonotype was observed at least ten times. The chain couples TRBV4-2 to TRBJ2-3, with D possibly matching TRBD2 (5 bases). The CDR3 covers 17 residues. Germline CDR1 reads LGHNA; CDR2 reads YNFKEQ. Trimming stripped 0 bases from V and 2 bases from J, with 15 bases between. CDR3 sequence (DNA): TGTGCCAGCAGCCAAGACCCGGGGAGTGGGGTCACAGATACGCAGTATTTT. Protein: CASSQDPGSGVTDTQYF.

There are many counts of this clonotype. The rearrangement links TRBV20-1 to TRBJ2-3; D is possibly TRBD1 or TRBD2 (7 bases each). The germline V gene has CDR1 DFQATT and CDR2 SNEGSKA (reference sequence). CDR3 length equals 15 residues. V lost 2 bases and J lost 5, with 17 bases in between. CDR3: CSARPPSGGGDTQYF. In DNA, the CDR3 is TGCAGTGCTAGACCCCCCTCAGGGGGGGGAGATACGCAGTATTTT.

This clonotype was found many times. The CDR3 region is CASSPDSRETQYF. CDR3 DNA: TGCGCCAGCTCACCCGACAGCCGAGAGACCCAGTACTTC. The rearrangement links TRBV4-3 to TRBJ2-5; tentatively, D is TRBD1 (5 bases). This CDR3 comprises 13 residues. Germline V gives CDR1 LGHNA, CDR2 YSLEER. V was pared by 8 bases and J by 4 bases, with 14 bases between.

CDR3 sequence reads: CASSQVGDSSSRETQYF. The CDR3 nucleotides read TGTGCCAGCAGCCAAGTGGGGGACAGCTCTTCAAGGGAGACCCAGTACTTC. The V gene is TRBV4-2, the J gene TRBJ2-5, with 7 bases lining up with TRBD1. The V gene end was trimmed by 1 base and the J gene end by 5 bases; junction bases not matched to a gene: 13. This CDR3 spans 17 amino acids. The V gene's germline CDR1 is LGHNA and CDR2 YNFKEQ.

CDR3 sequence (DNA): TGTGCCAGCAGTTACCACTTTTGGGATACGCAGTATTTT. This codes for CASSYHFWDTQYF. This rearrangement joins TRBV6-6 to TRBJ2-3; unclear D gene. Germline V gives CDR1 MNHNY, CDR2 SVGAGI (reference sequence). This CDR3 is 13 amino acids long. Deletions cut 2 bases from V and 6 bases from J, with 9 bases between.

V gene TRBV27 combines with J gene TRBJ1-2; the match to TRBD1 covers 9 bases. CDR1 is MNHEY and CDR2 is SMNVEV in the germline V gene (reference sequence). After removal of 7 bases from V and 3 bases from J, the junction contained 12 bases not matched to a gene. The CDR3 has 16 residues. CDR3 sequence: CASTSAGTGRYYGYTF. The CDR3 DNA follows: TGTGCCAGCACCTCTGCCGGGACAGGGAGATACTATGGCTACACCTTC.

This clonotype was picked up many times. The chain links TRBV19 to TRBJ2-2; 8 bases agree with TRBD1. The germline gives CDR1 LNHDA, CDR2 SQIVND (reference sequence). CDR3 length equals 16 residues. J was trimmed by 5 bases and V by 5 bases; bases with no gene match: 10. DNA of the CDR3: TGTGCCAGTAGTTCAGACCGGGACAGGCGTACCGGGGAGCTGTTTTTT. It is translated as CASSSDRDRRTGELFF.

This clonotype was recorded at least ten times. The chain joins TRBV7-6 to TRBJ2-1, with D hard to call. This CDR3 comprises 14 residues. From germline, CDR1 is SGHVS and CDR2 FNYEAQ. V lost 4 bases, J lost 0 bases, and 7 bases lay in between. Here the CDR3 reads CASSSDPSYNEQFF. The CDR3 DNA reads TGTGCCAGCAGCTCGGACCCCTCCTACAATGAGCAGTTCTTC.

This clonotype was detected ten times or more. The rearrangement links TRBV24-1 to TRBJ1-5; maybe TRBD1 (5 bases). This CDR3 has 15 amino acids. The V gene's germline CDR1 is KGHDR and CDR2 SFDVKD. V was cut by 4 bases and J by 4 bases, with 13 bases left in between. The chain's CDR3 is CATSDPSKGNQPQHF. CDR3 in DNA: TGTGCCACCAGTGACCCCAGTAAGGGGAATCAGCCCCAGCATTTT.

This clonotype was counted between two and nine times. The J gene is TRBJ1-6, the V gene TRBV4-1, with 7 positions matching TRBD1. Germline V gene sequence: CDR1 MGHRA, CDR2 YSYEKL. The junction had 12 bases not matched to a gene; V was cut back by 1 base and J by 12 bases. This CDR3 is built from 16 residues. CDR3 bases: TGCGCCAGCAGCCAAGTGGGGGTCGACAGGGCGATACCCCTCCACTTT. Translation gives CASSQVGVDRAIPLHF.

This chain joins TRBV5-1 and TRBJ1-2; weak D call: TRBD1 (5 bases). Germline V gene sequence: CDR1 SGHRS, CDR2 YFSETQ. The CDR3 covers 15 residues. V shed 2 bases and J shed 2 bases, with 13 bases lying between them. The CDR3 DNA reads as TGCGCCAGCAGCTTCTCTCCGGGGGAGAACTATGGCTACACCTTC. This encodes CASSFSPGENYGYTF. Drawing the rest from reference TRBV5-1 and TRBJ1-2, the complete variable domain is KAGVTQTPRYLIKTRGQQVTLSCSPISGHRSVSWYQQTPGQGLQFLFEYFSETQRNKGNFPGRFSGRQFSNSRSEMNVSTLELGDSALYLCASSFSPGENYGYTFGSGTRLTVV.

This clonotype was detected ten times or more. The rearrangement uses TRBV5-1 and TRBJ2-2; D tentatively reads TRBD1 or TRBD2 (5 bases each). Trimming left V 5 bases short and J 0 bases short, with 8 bases between. Germline CDR1 and CDR2: SGHRS and YFSETQ. This CDR3 region has 14 residues. The DNA for the CDR3 is TGCGCCAGCAGGGGGGACGCGAACACCGGGGAGCTGTTTTTT. Its translation: CASRGDANTGELFF.

This clonotype was counted ten times or more. The chain couples TRBV20-1 to TRBJ2-5; D ambiguous. CDR1 and CDR2 from the germline V gene are DFQATT and SNEGSKA (reference sequence). V was pared by 5 bases and J by 0 bases, with 13 bases between. The CDR3 sequence is 14 residues long. DNA for the CDR3: TGCAGTGCTCGATGGGGTCTAGACCAAGAGACCCAGTACTTC. Its protein product is CSARWGLDQETQYF.

The chain links TRBV19 to TRBJ1-2; 7 positions agree with TRBD1. From germline, CDR1 is LNHDA and CDR2 SQIVND (reference sequence). V lost 6 bases to trimming and J lost 8 bases; unmatched junction nucleotides: 9. This CDR3 has 13 residues. DNA of the CDR3: TGTGCCAGTAGCCCAACCGGGACAGAAGGCTACACCTTC. Its protein is CASSPTGTEGYTF.

This clonotype was detected many times. The chain is built from TRBV12-3 or TRBV12-4 and TRBJ2-1, with a weak D call TRBD1 (5 bases). The CDR3 runs to 13 residues. V lost 6 bases and J lost 7, with 13 bases in between. The CDR3 DNA is TGTGCCAGCAGAGCAGGGTATGCGAATGAGCAGTTCTTC. It encodes CASRAGYANEQFF.

This chain connects TRBV4-2 to TRBJ2-1; the D is unclear. Germline V gives CDR1 LGHNA, CDR2 YNFKEQ. The CDR3 contains 17 residues. Trimming removed 0 bases at V and 4 bases at J, with 16 bases between. The CDR3 is CASSQDLYSPPYNEQFF. As DNA, the CDR3 is TGTGCCAGCAGCCAAGATCTTTATAGCCCTCCGTACAATGAGCAGTTCTTC.